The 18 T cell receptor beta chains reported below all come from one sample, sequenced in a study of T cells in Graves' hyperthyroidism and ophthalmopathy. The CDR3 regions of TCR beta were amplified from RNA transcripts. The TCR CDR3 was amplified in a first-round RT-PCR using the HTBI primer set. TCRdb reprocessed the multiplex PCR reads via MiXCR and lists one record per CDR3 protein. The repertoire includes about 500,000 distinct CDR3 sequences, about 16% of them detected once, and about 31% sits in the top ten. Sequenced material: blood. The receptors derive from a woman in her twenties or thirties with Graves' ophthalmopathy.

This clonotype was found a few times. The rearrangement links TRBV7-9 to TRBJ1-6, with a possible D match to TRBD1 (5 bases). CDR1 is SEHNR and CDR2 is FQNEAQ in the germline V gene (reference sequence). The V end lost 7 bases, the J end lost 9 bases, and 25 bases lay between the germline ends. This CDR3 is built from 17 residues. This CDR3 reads CASTPLEGGARLSPLHF. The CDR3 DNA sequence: TGTGCCAGCACCCCACTAGAGGGAGGGGCGCGTCTTTCACCCCTCCACTTT.

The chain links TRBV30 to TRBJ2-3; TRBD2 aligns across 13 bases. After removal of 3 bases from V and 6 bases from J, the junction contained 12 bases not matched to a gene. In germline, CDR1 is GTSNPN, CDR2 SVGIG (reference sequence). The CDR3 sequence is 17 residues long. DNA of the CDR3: TGTGCCTGGAGCGAACGAGGACTAGCGGGAGTCAGGGATACGCAGTATTTT. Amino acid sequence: CAWSERGLAGVRDTQYF.

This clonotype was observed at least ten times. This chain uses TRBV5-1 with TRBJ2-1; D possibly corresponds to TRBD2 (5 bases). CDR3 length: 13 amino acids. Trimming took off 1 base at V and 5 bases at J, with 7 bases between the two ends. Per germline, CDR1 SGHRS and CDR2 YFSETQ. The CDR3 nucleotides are TGCGCCAGCAGCTTGTACGGGAACAATGAGCAGTTCTTC. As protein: CASSLYGNNEQFF.

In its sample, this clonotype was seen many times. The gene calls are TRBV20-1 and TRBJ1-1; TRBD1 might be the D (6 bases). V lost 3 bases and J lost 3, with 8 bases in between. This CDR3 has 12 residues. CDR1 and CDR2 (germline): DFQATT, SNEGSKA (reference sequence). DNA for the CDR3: TGCAGTGCTAGGGACAGCTACACTGAAGCTTTCTTT. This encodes CSARDSYTEAFF.

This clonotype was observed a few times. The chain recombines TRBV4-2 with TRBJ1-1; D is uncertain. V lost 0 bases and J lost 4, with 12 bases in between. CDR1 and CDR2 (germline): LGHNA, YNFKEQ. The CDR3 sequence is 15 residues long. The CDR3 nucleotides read TGTGCCAGCAGCCAAGAGGTCGGATGGGGCACTGAAGCTTTCTTT. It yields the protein CASSQEVGWGTEAFF.

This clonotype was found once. The DNA for the CDR3 is TGTGCCAGCAGCCTCAGACTAGCGGGCCGGGGGGCAGATACGCAGTATTTT. It codes for CASSLRLAGRGADTQYF. The rearrangement joins TRBV11-2 to TRBJ2-3, with 10 bases lining up with TRBD2. This CDR3 is 17 amino acids long. The V gene end was trimmed by 5 bases and the J gene end by 4 bases; junction bases not matched to a gene: 12. Germline V gene sequence: CDR1 SGHAT, CDR2 FQNNGV.

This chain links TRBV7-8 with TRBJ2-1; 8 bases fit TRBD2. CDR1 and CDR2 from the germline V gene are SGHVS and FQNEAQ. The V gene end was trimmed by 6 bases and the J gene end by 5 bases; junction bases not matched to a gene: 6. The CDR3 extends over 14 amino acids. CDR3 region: CASRTGLAHNEQFF. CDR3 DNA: TGTGCCAGCAGGACTGGACTAGCCCACAATGAGCAGTTCTTC.

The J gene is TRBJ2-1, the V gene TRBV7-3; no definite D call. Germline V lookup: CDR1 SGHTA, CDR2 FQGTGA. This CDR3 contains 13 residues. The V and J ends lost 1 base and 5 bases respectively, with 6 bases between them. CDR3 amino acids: CASSLKADNEQFF. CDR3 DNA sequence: TGTGCCAGCAGCTTAAAAGCAGACAATGAGCAGTTCTTC.

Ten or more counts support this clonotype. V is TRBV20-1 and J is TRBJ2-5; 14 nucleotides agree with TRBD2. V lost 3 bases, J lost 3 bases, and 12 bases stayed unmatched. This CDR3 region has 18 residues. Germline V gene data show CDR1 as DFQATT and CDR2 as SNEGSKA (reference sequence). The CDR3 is CSARTLTSGRADEETQYF. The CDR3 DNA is TGCAGTGCTAGGACCCTGACTAGCGGGAGGGCCGATGAAGAGACCCAGTACTTC.

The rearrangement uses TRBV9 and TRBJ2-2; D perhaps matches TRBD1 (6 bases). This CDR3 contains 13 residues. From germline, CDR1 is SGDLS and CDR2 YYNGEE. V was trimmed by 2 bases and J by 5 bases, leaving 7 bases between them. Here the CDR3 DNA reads TGTGCCAGCAGCGTCAGGGGTACCGGGGAGCTGTTTTTT. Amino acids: CASSVRGTGELFF.

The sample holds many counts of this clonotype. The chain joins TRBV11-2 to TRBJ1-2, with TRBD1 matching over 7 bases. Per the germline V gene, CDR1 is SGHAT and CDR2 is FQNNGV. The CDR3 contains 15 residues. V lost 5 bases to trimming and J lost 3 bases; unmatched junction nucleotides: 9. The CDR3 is CASSPTTGNYYGYTF. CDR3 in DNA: TGTGCCAGCAGCCCAACGACAGGGAATTACTATGGCTACACCTTC.

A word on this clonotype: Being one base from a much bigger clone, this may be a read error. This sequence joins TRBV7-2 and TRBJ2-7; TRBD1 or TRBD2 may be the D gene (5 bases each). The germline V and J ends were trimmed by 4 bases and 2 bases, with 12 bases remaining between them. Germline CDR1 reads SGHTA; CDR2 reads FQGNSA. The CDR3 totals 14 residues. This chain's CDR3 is CASSSRDGAYEQYF. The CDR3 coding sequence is TGTGCCAGCAGCTCCCGGGACGGCGCCTACGAGCAGTACTTC.

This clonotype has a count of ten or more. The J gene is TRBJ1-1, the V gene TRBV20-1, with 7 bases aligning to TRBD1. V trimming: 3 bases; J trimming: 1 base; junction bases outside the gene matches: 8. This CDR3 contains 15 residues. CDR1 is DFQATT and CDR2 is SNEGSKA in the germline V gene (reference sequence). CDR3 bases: TGCAGTGCTAGCCATGGCCGACAGGGGAACACTGAAGCTTTCTTT. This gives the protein CSASHGRQGNTEAFF.

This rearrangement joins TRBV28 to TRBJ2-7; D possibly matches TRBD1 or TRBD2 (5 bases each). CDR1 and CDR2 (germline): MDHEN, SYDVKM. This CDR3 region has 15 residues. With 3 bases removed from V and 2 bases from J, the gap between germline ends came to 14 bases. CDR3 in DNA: TGTGCCAGCAGTTTGATGCCGGGACGGGCCTACGAGCAGTACTTC. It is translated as CASSLMPGRAYEQYF.

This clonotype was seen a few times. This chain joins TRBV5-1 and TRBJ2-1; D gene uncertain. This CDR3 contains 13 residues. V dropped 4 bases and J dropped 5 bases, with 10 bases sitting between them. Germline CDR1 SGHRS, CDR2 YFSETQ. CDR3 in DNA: TGCGCCAGCAGCCAAGACGGAGACAATGAGCAGTTCTTC. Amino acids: CASSQDGDNEQFF.

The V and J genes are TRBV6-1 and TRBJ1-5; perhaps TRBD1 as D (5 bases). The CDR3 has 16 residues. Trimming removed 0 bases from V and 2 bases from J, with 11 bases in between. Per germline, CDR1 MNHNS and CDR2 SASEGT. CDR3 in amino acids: CASSEAAGSGNQPQHF. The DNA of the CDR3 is TGTGCCAGCAGTGAAGCGGCAGGGAGTGGCAATCAGCCCCAGCATTTT.

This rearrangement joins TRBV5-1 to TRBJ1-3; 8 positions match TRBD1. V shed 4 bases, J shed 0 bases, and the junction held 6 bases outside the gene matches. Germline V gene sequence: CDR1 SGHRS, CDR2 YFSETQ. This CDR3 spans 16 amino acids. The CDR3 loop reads CASSKDRVDSGNTIYF. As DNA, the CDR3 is TGCGCCAGCAGCAAGGACAGGGTGGACTCTGGAAACACCATATATTTT.

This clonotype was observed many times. CDR3 DNA: TGTGCCAGCAGTTTATGGGGTACGACAGGTTGGAACACTGAAGCTTTCTTT. This codes for CASSLWGTTGWNTEAFF. The gene calls are TRBV28 and TRBJ1-1, with D perhaps matching TRBD1 (6 bases). The V gene's germline CDR1 is MDHEN and CDR2 SYDVKM. V was cut by 0 bases and J by 1 base, with 15 bases left in between. The CDR3 runs 17 residues.